These 20 T cell receptor beta chains share one sample of origin, sequenced in a study of T cell responses to AZD1222 COVID-19 vaccine. Produced via immunoSEQ multiplex PCR; TCRdb's table is partial and in-frame only. The table lists 75,000 to 95,000 clones, approximately 89% of them singletons. Material: peripheral blood, obtained on day 0 of MenACWY control vaccination. These receptors were collected from an adult in good health.

The chain couples TRBV6-5 to TRBJ1-6, with 8 bases fitting TRBD1. Germline CDR1 MNHEY, CDR2 SVGAGI. The CDR3 contains 13 residues. Unmatched junction bases numbered 2, after V lost 6 bases and J lost 7 bases. For the CDR3, the DNA is TGTGCCAGCAGGGGACAGGAGAATTCACCCCTCCACTTT. This gives the protein CASRGQENSPLHF.

V gene TRBV7-9 combines with J gene TRBJ2-7; D is uncertain. The CDR3 spans 12 residues. Germline V gene data show CDR1 as SEHNR and CDR2 as FQNEAQ (reference sequence). Trimming removed 3 bases at V and 2 bases at J, with 5 bases between. CDR3 loop: CASSLWAYEQYF. In DNA, the CDR3 is TGTGCCAGCAGCTTGTGGGCCTACGAGCAGTACTTC. Full variable domain (rest looked up from reference TRBV7-9 and TRBJ2-7): DTGVSQNPRHKITKRGQNVTFRCDPISEHNRLYWYRQTLGQGPEFLTYFQNEAQLEKSRLLSDRFSAERPKGSFSTLEIQRTEQGDSAMYLCASSLWAYEQYFGPGTRLTVT.

CDR3 sequence: CASSFGVSTEAFF. In DNA form, the CDR3 reads TGTGCCAGCAGCTTCGGGGTTAGCACTGAAGCTTTCTTT. The chain couples TRBV11-3 to TRBJ1-1; no clear D gene. With 3 bases removed from V and 4 bases from J, the gap between germline ends came to 9 bases. The CDR3 runs 13 residues. Germline V gene lookup returns CDR1 SGHNT and CDR2 YENEEA.

The chain couples TRBV27 to TRBJ1-2; tentatively, D is TRBD1 (6 bases). The CDR3 has 12 residues. With 6 bases removed from V and 2 bases from J, the gap between germline ends came to 7 bases. CDR1 MNHEY and CDR2 SMNVEV come from the germline V gene (reference sequence). CDR3 DNA: TGTGCCAGCAGCGGGGGCAACTATGGCTACACCTTC. Protein sequence: CASSGGNYGYTF.

This chain links TRBV28 with TRBJ1-1; no clear D gene. Germline values: CDR1 MDHEN, CDR2 SYDVKM. This CDR3 has 11 residues. Trimming stripped 9 bases from V and 6 bases from J, with 11 bases between. CDR3 amino acids: CASLGRAEAFF. The CDR3 DNA reads as TGTGCCAGTCTAGGGAGGGCTGAAGCTTTCTTT.

This chain links TRBV4-3 with TRBJ1-2; possibly TRBD1 for D (5 bases). Trimming pared 3 bases from V and 4 bases from J, leaving 18 bases between. Germline CDR1 is LGHNA and CDR2 is YSLEER. The CDR3 extends over 16 amino acids. CDR3 sequence (DNA): TGCGCCAGCAGCCATGGATTGAGACCGGGGACCTATGGCTACACCTTC. Its translation is CASSHGLRPGTYGYTF.

The chain recombines TRBV6-5 with TRBJ1-6; a possible D gene is TRBD1 (5 bases). The CDR3 runs to 11 residues. V was trimmed by 6 bases and J by 14 bases, leaving 11 bases between them. Germline CDR1 is MNHEY and CDR2 is SVGAGI. The CDR3 DNA reads as TGTGCCAGCAGATCCGGGACGGCCCTCCACTTT. It yields the protein CASRSGTALHF.

This sequence joins TRBV19 and TRBJ1-3, with 9 bases aligning to TRBD1. The CDR3 runs to 16 residues. The germline gives CDR1 LNHDA, CDR2 SQIVND (reference sequence). The ends lost 6 bases at V and 2 bases at J; junction bases unmatched: 8. CDR3 DNA: TGTGCCAGTAGGCAACCGACAGGGGGACCTGGAAACACCATATATTTT. This sequence encodes CASRQPTGGPGNTIYF.

V and J are TRBV13 and TRBJ1-3; perhaps TRBD1 as D (6 bases). Trimming removed 2 bases at V and 4 bases at J, with 9 bases between. Germline lookup yields CDR1 PRHDT and CDR2 FYEKMQ (reference sequence). The length of the CDR3 is 14 residues. The CDR3 reads CASSLTGLGNTIYF. The CDR3 region has the DNA TGTGCCAGCAGCTTAACAGGGTTGGGAAACACCATATATTTT.

V gene TRBV18 combines with J gene TRBJ1-1, with 9 positions matching TRBD1. V lost 3 bases to trimming and J lost 4 bases; unmatched junction nucleotides: 9. CDR1 is KGHSH, CDR2 LQKENI, per germline. The CDR3 extends over 16 amino acids. The CDR3: CASSPFKTGGGTEAFF. The CDR3 region has the DNA TGTGCCAGCTCACCCTTTAAAACAGGGGGCGGCACTGAAGCTTTCTTT.

The chain links TRBV5-4 to TRBJ1-3; a weak D match, TRBD1 (6 bases). CDR1 and CDR2 from the germline V gene are SGHNT and YYREEE (reference sequence). Trimming took 2 bases from V and 0 from J, leaving 18 bases between them. This CDR3 is built from 18 residues. The CDR3 nucleotides are TGTGCCAGCAGCTTAGGGGGGCAGGGGCGCTTCTCTGGAAACACCATATATTTT. Translating it yields CASSLGGQGRFSGNTIYF.

The CDR3 DNA sequence: TGTGCCAGCAAATCCAGGGGGATTGACCCCTATAATTCACCCCTCCACTTT. Encoded protein: CASKSRGIDPYNSPLHF. The chain recombines TRBV2 with TRBJ1-6; 7 nucleotides align to TRBD1. Germline-derived CDR1 and CDR2 are SNHLY and FYNNEI. V gave up 7 bases and J gave up 2 bases; unmatched junction bases: 11. The CDR3 has 17 amino acids.

The chain couples TRBV7-2 to TRBJ2-1, with D possibly TRBD1 on 6 matching bases. The CDR3 totals 14 residues. Deletions cut 1 base from V and 7 bases from J, with 11 bases between. The germline CDR1 and CDR2 sequences are SGHTA and FQGNSA. CDR3 loop: CASSLGGQPNEQFF. CDR3 in DNA: TGTGCCAGCAGCTTAGGTGGACAGCCAAATGAGCAGTTCTTC.

This clone was counted a single time. This chain connects TRBV7-9 to TRBJ2-3; TRBD2 aligns across 10 bases. After removal of 7 bases from V and 0 bases from J, the junction contained 7 bases not matched to a gene. Germline lookup yields CDR1 SEHNR and CDR2 FQNEAQ (reference sequence). The CDR3 loop spans 16 amino acids. CDR3 protein: CASTYSGGTSTDTQYF. The CDR3 DNA follows: TGTGCCAGCACCTATAGCGGGGGGACTAGCACAGATACGCAGTATTTT.

With respect to this clone: Sequence at one end of the junction differs from germline and may be a read error. This rearrangement joins TRBV5-4 to TRBJ1-1, with 10 bases that match TRBD1. The CDR3 sequence is 15 residues long. Germline assignment: CDR1 SGHNT and CDR2 YYREEE (reference sequence). In DNA, the CDR3 is TGTGCCAGCAGCTCAATTGCGGACAGGGGGACTGAGGCTTTCTTT. It codes for CASSSIADRGTEAFF. Together with reference TRBV5-4 and TRBJ1-1, the CDR3 gives the full variable domain: ETGVTQSPTHLIKTRGQQVTLRCSSQSGHNTVSWYQQALGQGPQFIFQYYREEENGRGNFPPRFSGLQFPNYSSELNVNALELDDSALYLCASSSIADRGTEAFFGQGTRLTVV.

V is TRBV11-3 and J is TRBJ2-1; D uncertain. Trimming pared 3 bases from V and 0 bases from J, leaving 12 bases between. Per germline, CDR1 SGHNT and CDR2 YENEEA. The CDR3 sequence is 16 residues long. The CDR3 is CASSLEFLSSYNEQFF. CDR3 DNA sequence: TGTGCCAGCAGCTTGGAATTCCTGAGCTCCTACAATGAGCAGTTCTTC.

This clone was counted many times. The chain uses TRBV7-9 and TRBJ2-5; D is possibly TRBD1 or TRBD2 (5 bases each). Trimming removed 6 bases from V and 5 bases from J, with 22 bases in between. Germline values: CDR1 SEHNR, CDR2 FQNEAQ (reference sequence). The CDR3 covers 16 residues. CDR3 sequence (DNA): TGTGCCAGCAGTGACCCCGGGGACCGTGCATCGGAGACCCAGTACTTC. Residues: CASSDPGDRASETQYF.

Notes on this clone: Other DNA sequences of this sample code for an identical CDR3. The chain joins TRBV4-3 to TRBJ1-2; no clear D gene. The germline CDR1 and CDR2 sequences are LGHNA and YSLEER. The CDR3 runs 15 residues. Trimming pared 0 bases from V and 0 bases from J, leaving 8 bases between. This CDR3 reads CASSQDWGTNYGYTF. CDR3 DNA: TGCGCCAGCAGCCAAGATTGGGGTACTAACTATGGCTACACCTTC.

V usage is TRBV12-5 and J usage is TRBJ2-2; 8 bases are a match to TRBD1. Germline V gene lookup returns CDR1 LGHNT and CDR2 FRNRAP. The CDR3 extends over 15 amino acids. The ends lost 4 bases at V and 5 bases at J; junction bases unmatched: 6. The CDR3 nucleotides read TGTGCTAGTGGTTCTCGACAGGGGCGGACCGGGGAGCTGTTTTTT. It yields the protein CASGSRQGRTGELFF.

The chain joins TRBV4-1 to TRBJ2-7; no definite D call. The V end lost 4 bases, the J end lost 2 bases, and 9 bases lay between the germline ends. In germline, CDR1 is MGHRA, CDR2 YSYEKL. The CDR3 runs to 13 residues. CDR3 region: CASSPTVTYEQYF. The CDR3 coding sequence is TGCGCCAGCAGCCCGACGGTCACCTACGAGCAGTACTTC.